Below are 14 T cell receptor beta chains sequenced from a single sample in a study of blood T cell repertoires in COVID-19. Assay: immunoSEQ multiplex PCR; the TCRdb copy retains only in-frame clones and omits some. The table records over 90,000 clones, around 84% of them present only once. Sequencing was performed on peripheral blood. The receptors shown here come from a human donor in a cohort sampled during active COVID-19.

This chain joins TRBV5-1 and TRBJ1-1; tentatively, D is TRBD1 (6 bases). Trimming cost V 1 base and J 0 bases, with 13 bases left between them. The CDR3 is 16 amino acids. The germline V gene has CDR1 SGHRS and CDR2 YFSETQ. DNA for the CDR3: TGCGCCAGCAGCTTGAGACAGGAGACCATGAACACTGAAGCTTTCTTT. It translates to CASSLRQETMNTEAFF.

In DNA, the CDR3 is TGTGCCAGCAGGATGGAGGGAACGGGCAATCAGCCCCAGCATTTT. This sequence encodes CASRMEGTGNQPQHF. V is TRBV4-2 and J is TRBJ1-5; D not resolved. CDR1 is LGHNA, CDR2 YNFKEQ, per germline. The CDR3 has 15 amino acids. V was clipped by 6 bases and J by 2 bases, with 14 bases between them.

The V call is TRBV30, the J call TRBJ2-3, with D possibly matching TRBD2 (7 bases). Per germline, CDR1 GTSNPN and CDR2 SVGIG (reference sequence). This CDR3 is built from 16 residues. Trimming took off 4 bases at V and 3 bases at J, with 20 bases between the two ends. CDR3 nucleotides: TGTGCCTGGACAACCCGGGGGGCGGGGCGGACAGATACGCAGTATTTT. Protein sequence: CAWTTRGAGRTDTQYF.

V usage is TRBV5-4 and J usage is TRBJ2-3, with 11 positions matching TRBD2. V gave up 6 bases and J gave up 3 bases; unmatched junction bases: 9. In germline, CDR1 is SGHNT, CDR2 YYREEE (reference sequence). The CDR3 runs to 16 residues. The CDR3: CASTKLAGGPTDTQYF. CDR3 DNA: TGTGCCAGCACTAAGCTAGCGGGGGGTCCGACAGATACGCAGTATTTT.

This clone was recorded once. This chain joins TRBV6-5 and TRBJ1-5, with D perhaps TRBD1 (6 bases). Germline loops: CDR1 MNHEY, CDR2 SVGAGI. Trimming stripped 6 bases from V and 3 bases from J, with 15 bases between. The CDR3 is made up of 15 amino acids. The CDR3 protein is CASRGLTGNNQPQHF. The CDR3 DNA sequence: TGTGCCAGCAGAGGATTGACAGGTAACAATCAGCCCCAGCATTTT.

This clone was picked up one time. V is TRBV7-2 and J is TRBJ1-1; 7 nucleotides line up with TRBD1. This CDR3 contains 13 residues. The V gene's germline CDR1 is SGHTA and CDR2 FQGNSA. With V trimmed by 7 bases and J by 11 bases, 13 bases remained unmatched. CDR3 DNA: TGTGCCAGCAAATGGGGGAAGGGGGCAACGGCTTTCTTT. Its protein is CASKWGKGATAFF.

This chain connects TRBV6-1 to TRBJ1-2; D unclear. This CDR3 spans 14 amino acids. Germline CDR1 reads MNHNS; CDR2 reads SASEGT. V dropped 1 base and J dropped 4 bases, with 10 bases sitting between them. This CDR3 reads CASSEGGGGYGYTF. The DNA for the CDR3 is TGTGCCAGCAGTGAAGGGGGAGGTGGCTATGGCTACACCTTC.

This sequence joins TRBV4-2 and TRBJ1-2; 10 bases fit TRBD1. Per germline, CDR1 LGHNA and CDR2 YNFKEQ. CDR3 length: 15 residues. The ends lost 4 bases at V and 7 bases at J; junction bases unmatched: 9. The CDR3, as DNA: TGTGCCAGCAGCCCACCGGGACAGGGGTTGACTGGCTACACCTTC. Translation: CASSPPGQGLTGYTF.

The gene calls are TRBV7-9 and TRBJ1-4, with 7 positions matching TRBD1. With V trimmed by 5 bases and J by 4 bases, 13 bases remained unmatched. Looked up from germline, CDR1 is SEHNR and CDR2 is FQNEAQ (reference sequence). The CDR3 is 17 residues long. CDR3 sequence (DNA): TGTGCCAGCAGCCCGACAAAAAGACAGGGCCTTAATGAAAAACTGTTTTTT. Its translation: CASSPTKRQGLNEKLFF.

The chain combines TRBV18 with TRBJ1-1, with D possibly matching TRBD1 (5 bases). The germline CDR1 and CDR2 sequences are KGHSH and LQKENI. Trimming removed 4 bases at V and 2 bases at J, with 11 bases between. This CDR3 contains 14 residues. In DNA, the CDR3 is TGTGCCAGCTCACTAGACAGCATCAACACTGAAGCTTTCTTT. Translation gives CASSLDSINTEAFF.

This chain links TRBV25-1 with TRBJ1-1; tentative D call: TRBD1 (6 bases). The V end was cut by 8 bases, the J end by 1 base, with 11 bases between. CDR3 length: 13 residues. Germline CDR1 reads MGHDK; CDR2 reads SYGVNS. The CDR3 loop reads CASRSRGNTEAFF. The CDR3 region has the DNA TGTGCCAGCCGCAGCAGGGGGAACACTGAAGCTTTCTTT.

The genes are TRBV12-5 and TRBJ1-2, with TRBD1 matching over 10 bases. The germline gives CDR1 LGHNT, CDR2 FRNRAP. CDR3 length equals 15 residues. J gave up 5 bases and V 4 bases, and 7 bases lay outside the gene matches. The CDR3 region is CASGSTGGAWYGYTF. The CDR3 DNA reads as TGTGCTAGTGGTTCGACAGGGGGCGCTTGGTATGGCTACACCTTC.

The chain carries TRBV20-1 and TRBJ2-7; 7 bases are a match to TRBD1. The ends lost 5 bases at V and 6 bases at J; junction bases unmatched: 4. Germline V gene sequence: CDR1 DFQATT, CDR2 SNEGSKA (reference sequence). This CDR3 is built from 11 residues. CDR3 protein: CSARDSGEQYF. The CDR3, as DNA: TGCAGTGCTCGGGACAGCGGCGAGCAGTACTTC.

The chain uses TRBV19 and TRBJ1-4; D not certain. The CDR3 contains 16 residues. Trimming pared 5 bases from V and 0 bases from J, leaving 13 bases between. The germline gives CDR1 LNHDA, CDR2 SQIVND (reference sequence). The CDR3 DNA reads TGTGCCAGTAGTCCTATTCGGGAAGCAACTAATGAAAAACTGTTTTTT. It encodes CASSPIREATNEKLFF.